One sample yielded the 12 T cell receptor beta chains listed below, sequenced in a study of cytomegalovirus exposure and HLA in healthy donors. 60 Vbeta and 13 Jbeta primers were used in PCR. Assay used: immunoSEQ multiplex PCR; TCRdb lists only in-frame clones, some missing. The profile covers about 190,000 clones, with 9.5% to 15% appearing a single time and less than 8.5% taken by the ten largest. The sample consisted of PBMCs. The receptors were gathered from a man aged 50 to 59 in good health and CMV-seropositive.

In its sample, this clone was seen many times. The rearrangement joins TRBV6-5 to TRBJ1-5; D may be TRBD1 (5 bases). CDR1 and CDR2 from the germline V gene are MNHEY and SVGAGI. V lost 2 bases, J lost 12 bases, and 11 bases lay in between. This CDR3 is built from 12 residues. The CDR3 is CASSYPTVFQHF. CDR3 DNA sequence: TGTGCCAGCAGTTACCCGACAGTTTTCCAGCATTTT.

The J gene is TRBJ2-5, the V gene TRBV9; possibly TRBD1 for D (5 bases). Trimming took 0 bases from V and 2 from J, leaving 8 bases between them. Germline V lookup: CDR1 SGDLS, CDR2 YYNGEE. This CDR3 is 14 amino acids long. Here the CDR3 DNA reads TGTGCCAGCAGCGTAGAAAACAGGCAAGAGACCCAGTACTTC. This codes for CASSVENRQETQYF.

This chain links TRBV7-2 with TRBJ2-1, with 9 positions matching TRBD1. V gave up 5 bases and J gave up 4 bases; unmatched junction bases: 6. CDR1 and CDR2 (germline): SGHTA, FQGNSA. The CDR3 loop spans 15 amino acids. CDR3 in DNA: TGTGCCAGCAGCAGTGACAGGGGGGCTTACAATGAGCAGTTCTTC. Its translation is CASSSDRGAYNEQFF.

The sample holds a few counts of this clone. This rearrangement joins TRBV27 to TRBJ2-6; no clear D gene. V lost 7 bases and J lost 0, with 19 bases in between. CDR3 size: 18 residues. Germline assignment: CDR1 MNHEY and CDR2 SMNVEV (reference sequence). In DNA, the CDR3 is TGTGCCAGCACCCCGAGGTTGGCAGCCAGCTCTGGGGCCAACGTCCTGACTTTC. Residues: CASTPRLAASSGANVLTF.

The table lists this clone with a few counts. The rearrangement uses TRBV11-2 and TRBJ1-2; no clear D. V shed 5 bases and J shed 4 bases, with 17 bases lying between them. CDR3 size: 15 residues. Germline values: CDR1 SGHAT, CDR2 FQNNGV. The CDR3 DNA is TGTGCCAGCAGCCCCATAGGGAGTCTATTCTATGGCTACACCTTC. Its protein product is CASSPIGSLFYGYTF.

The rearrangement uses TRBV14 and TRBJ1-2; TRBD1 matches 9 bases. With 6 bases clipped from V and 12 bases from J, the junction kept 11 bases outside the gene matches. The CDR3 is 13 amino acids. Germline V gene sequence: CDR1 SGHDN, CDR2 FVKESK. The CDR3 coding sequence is TGTGCCAGCAGTCCCGTGGGACAGGGAAGGCACACCTTC. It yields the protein CASSPVGQGRHTF. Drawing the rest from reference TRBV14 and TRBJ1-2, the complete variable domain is EAGVTQFPSHSVIEKGQTVTLRCDPISGHDNLYWYRRVMGKEIKFLLHFVKESKQDESGMPNNRFLAERTGGTYSTLKVQPAELEDSGVYFCASSPVGQGRHTFGSGTRLTVV.

The CDR3 DNA is TGTGCCAGCAGCTTTCAAGTCGAGGAAAAACTGTTTTTT. Protein: CASSFQVEEKLFF. The chain links TRBV5-6 to TRBJ1-4; D is uncertain. Germline CDR1 SGHDT, CDR2 YYEEEE. Deletions cut 2 bases from V and 8 bases from J, with 10 bases between. The CDR3 runs 13 residues.

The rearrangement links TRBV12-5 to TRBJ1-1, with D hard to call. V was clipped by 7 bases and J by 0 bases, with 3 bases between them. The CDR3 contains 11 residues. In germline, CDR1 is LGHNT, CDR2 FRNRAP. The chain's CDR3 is CASAVNTEAFF. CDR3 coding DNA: TGTGCTAGTGCGGTGAACACTGAAGCTTTCTTT.

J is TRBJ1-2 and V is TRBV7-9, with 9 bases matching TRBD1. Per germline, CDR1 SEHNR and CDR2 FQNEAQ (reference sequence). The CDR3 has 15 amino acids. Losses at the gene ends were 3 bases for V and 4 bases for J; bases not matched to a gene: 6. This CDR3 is CASSLSQGAGYGYTF. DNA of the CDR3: TGTGCCAGCAGCTTGTCACAGGGGGCTGGCTATGGCTACACCTTC. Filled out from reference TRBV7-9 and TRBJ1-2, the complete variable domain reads DTGVSQNPRHKITKRGQNVTFRCDPISEHNRLYWYRQTLGQGPEFLTYFQNEAQLEKSRLLSDRFSAERPKGSFSTLEIQRTEQGDSAMYLCASSLSQGAGYGYTFGSGTRLTVV.

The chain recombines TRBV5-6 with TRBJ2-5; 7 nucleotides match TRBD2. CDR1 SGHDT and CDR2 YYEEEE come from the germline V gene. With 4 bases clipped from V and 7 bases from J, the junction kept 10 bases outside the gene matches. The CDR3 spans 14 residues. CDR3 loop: CASSPGEGPRTQYF. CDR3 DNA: TGTGCCAGCAGCCCCGGGGAGGGCCCAAGGACCCAGTACTTC.

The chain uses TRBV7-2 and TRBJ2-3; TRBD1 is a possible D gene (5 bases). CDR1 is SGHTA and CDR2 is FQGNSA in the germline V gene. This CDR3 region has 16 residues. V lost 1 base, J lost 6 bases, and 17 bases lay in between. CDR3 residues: CASSLGGSQGADTQYF. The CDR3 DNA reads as TGTGCCAGCAGCTTAGGAGGTAGCCAGGGTGCGGATACGCAGTATTTT.

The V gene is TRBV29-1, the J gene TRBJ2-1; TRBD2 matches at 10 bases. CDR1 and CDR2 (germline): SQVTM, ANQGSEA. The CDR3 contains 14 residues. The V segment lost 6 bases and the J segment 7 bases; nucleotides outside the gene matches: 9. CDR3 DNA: TGCAGCGTGGGCCAGCGGGGGGGCCCGAATGAGCAGTTCTTC. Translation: CSVGQRGGPNEQFF.